Sequencing of this T cell receptor beta chain was carried out in a study of blood T cell repertoires in COVID-19. Study information: Spain, Italy and the United States supplied samples that represented acute and convalescent COVID-19.

V lost 3 bases and J lost 6, with 8 bases in between. This CDR3 spans 13 amino acids. Germline V lookup: CDR1 KGHSH, CDR2 LQKENI. Profiled with immunoSEQ multiplex PCR; TCRdb holds only in-frame clones, not every one. Here the sample spans more than 300,000 clones, under 85% being singletons. Participant-reported clinical history was the basis for cohort assignment. V gene TRBV18 combines with J gene TRBJ1-4, with D unclear. The sequence was obtained from a woman in her forties or fifties who had recovered from COVID-19. The sequenced sample consisted of PBMCs or T cells enriched from blood (not recorded which). This CDR3 reads CASSPSLDEKLFF. Here the CDR3 DNA reads TGTGCCAGCTCACCTTCTCTTGATGAAAAACTGTTTTTT.